Listed here is a single TCR beta chain. Assay used: immunoSEQ multiplex PCR; TCRdb lists only in-frame clones, some missing. The sample yields about 82,000 clones, around four fifths seen once. This CDR3 has 17 amino acids. With 1 base removed from V and 5 bases from J, the gap between germline ends came to 19 bases. Germline lookup yields CDR1 LGHDT and CDR2 YNNKEL (reference sequence). This entry is derived from a study of blood T cell repertoires in COVID-19. Study details: T cells, B-cell-depleted T cells, or PBMCs provided the cDNA or gDNA that served as material.

The sample consisted of peripheral blood. This rearrangement joins TRBV3-1 (or the pseudogene TRBV3-2) to TRBJ2-3; D is perhaps TRBD2 (6 bases). The clonotype comes from a woman aged 60 to 75 with acute or convalescent COVID-19. CDR3 nucleotides: TGTGCCAGCAGCCAAGCACGGGACTCCTACTTATTAGATACGCAGTATTTT. Amino acid sequence: CASSQARDSYLLDTQYF.